The following is a T cell receptor (beta chain) sequence with its context. The assay was immunoSEQ multiplex PCR, and TCRdb's table has in-frame clones only and misses some. The sample lists fewer than 100,000 clones; 70% to 90% were seen once. This record comes from a study of blood T cell repertoires in COVID-19. About the research overall: Donors in the United States, Italy and Spain gave samples during acute or convalescent COVID-19. T cells, B-cell-depleted T cells, or PBMCs provided the cDNA or gDNA that served as material.

The CDR3 covers 16 residues. V gave up 7 bases and J gave up 5 bases, with 20 bases separating them. Germline V gives CDR1 LNHDA, CDR2 SQIVND (reference sequence). The sequenced sample consisted of peripheral blood. The TCR comes from a man in his 70s with acute or convalescent COVID-19. The chain has TRBV19 and TRBJ1-4; D remains unclear. CDR3: CASKARGDEENEKLFF. CDR3 DNA: TGTGCCAGTAAAGCGCGGGGAGACGAGGAGAATGAAAAACTGTTTTTT. Full variable domain (remainder filled in from reference TRBV19 and TRBJ1-4): DGGITQSPKYLFRKEGQNVTLSCEQNLNHDAMYWYRQDPGQGLRLIYYSQIVNDFQKGDIAEGYSVSREKKESFPLTVTSAQKNPTAFYLCASKARGDEENEKLFFGSGTQLSVL.